The clone carrying this T cell receptor beta chain was detected a few times. Its antigen is not known. The method was immunoSEQ multiplex PCR; TCRdb's version includes in-frame clones alone and lacks a portion of them. The sample includes some 80,000 clones, approximately 85% of them seen just once. This entry belongs to a study of a mutant IDH1 vaccine in newly diagnosed glioma. V shed 0 bases and J shed 4 bases, with 14 bases lying between them. CDR3 length equals 15 residues. Germline lookup yields CDR1 SGDLS and CDR2 YYNGEE. Time point noted: week 23, last vaccination. In every dose of vaccine, 300 ug of mutant IDH1 20-mer peptide was given alongside topical imiquimod.

The chain couples TRBV9 to TRBJ2-7; unclear D gene. The receptor was isolated from a woman between 50 and 59 years old with glioma. Specimen: PBMCs, collected from a glioma patient whose treatment included an IDH1 peptide vaccine. The DNA of the CDR3 is TGTGCCAGCAGCGTAGCCGCCACACACTATTACGAGCAGTACTTC. Protein: CASSVAATHYYEQYF.